Included here is one TCR beta chain sequence, with context. This CDR3 has 14 residues. The germline V gene has CDR1 SGHTA and CDR2 FQGNSA. The ends lost 5 bases at V and 3 bases at J; junction bases unmatched: 5. This table comes from immunoSEQ multiplex PCR, and its TCRdb copy is limited to in-frame clones, with some not included. The data hold roughly 550,000 clones, with more than 75% observed a single time. This record belongs to a study of shared T cell receptors in the human thymus. These data were likewise used in another study, on human thymus T cells. This second report adds: Related research has reported that thymic repertoires overlap highly among unrelated individuals.

The receptor was isolated from a boy under three years old with a congenital heart defect. The V gene is TRBV7-2, the J gene TRBJ2-7; TRBD1 agrees at 9 bases. Sequencing was carried out using thymocytes. The CDR3 region is CASSQNRGHYEQYF. The CDR3 nucleotides read TGTGCCAGCAGCCAAAACAGGGGGCACTACGAGCAGTACTTC.